Included here is one TCR beta chain sequence, with context. The CDR3 loop spans 15 amino acids. V dropped 3 bases and J dropped 0 bases, with 11 bases sitting between them. The germline V gene encodes CDR1 SNHLY and CDR2 FYNNEI. These data belong to a study of blood T cells in healthy people across ages. Primers used in a second PCR of about 6 to 12 cycles were a sample-barcoded 5' primer and a J-beta primer mix. TCRdb used MiXCR to reprocess the 5' RACE reads, holding one entry per CDR3 protein. This table holds 1.5 million or so distinct CDR3 sequences, 40% to 45% found once. This TCR came from a woman under 30 in good health. The chain is built from TRBV2 and TRBJ1-1; weak D call: TRBD1 (5 bases). Input material: blood. The CDR3 DNA reads TGTGCCAGCAGTGACCCCGACAGAGTGAACACTGAAGCTTTCTTT. It encodes CASSDPDRVNTEAFF.